This T cell receptor beta chain was documented in a study of CD8 T cells in Susac syndrome. Overall study results and limits: The study recognized that its TCR sequencing and HLA analysis covered a relatively small number of individuals.

TEMRA cells were FACS-enriched and CD8+ and CD4+ T cells negatively isolated. The CDR3 spans 14 residues. The J segment lost 3 bases and the V segment lost 8 bases, leaving 8 bases of the junction unmatched. The V gene's germline CDR1 is LGHDT and CDR2 YNNKEL (reference sequence). Reverse transcription of roughly 0.45 to 1 ug RNA was carried out with random hexamers. Amplification of TCR beta CDR3 across 54 Vbeta and 13 Jbeta was performed with immunoSEQ multiplex PCR. TCRdb called the immunoSEQ multiplex PCR reads again in MiXCR, with one record for every CDR3 protein. The sample yields nearly 200,000 distinct CDR3 sequences, about 96% seen once. Details on this clonotype: Its cognate antigen is unknown.

This clonotype was sampled from a human donor with multiple sclerosis. V and J are TRBV3-1 and TRBJ2-7; 9 bases align to TRBD2. Sequencing was performed on CD4+ T cells from PBMCs. The CDR3 sequence is CASADGSGSYEQYF. CDR3 coding DNA: TGTGCCAGCGCCGATGGTAGCGGGAGCTACGAGCAGTACTTC.